This T cell receptor (beta chain) originates from a study of T cells in Graves' hyperthyroidism and ophthalmopathy. Overall study findings and caveats: Within blood appeared most thyroid clonotypes that had expanded above 0.001.

A note on this clonotype: The antigen remains unidentified.

Patients aged 18 to 65 with hyperthyroidism were newly diagnosed, with duration under 2 months. Uncontrolled infection, other autoimmune disease, pregnancy or lactation disqualified patients from enrolment. Amplified TCR beta CDR3 regions derived from RNA transcripts. The primer set for the first-round RT-PCR of the TCR CDR3 was HTBI. Each CDR3 protein is one row after TCRdb ran MiXCR on the multiplex PCR reads. Of around 690,000 distinct CDR3 sequences listed, 17% are singletons. The CDR3 runs to 20 residues. V shed 2 bases, J shed 0 bases, and the junction held 15 bases outside the gene matches. CDR1 MDHEN and CDR2 SYDVKM come from the germline V gene.

The specimen was blood. The receptor was derived from a man in his fifties with Graves' hyperthyroidism. The rearrangement joins TRBV28 to TRBJ2-7, with 11 positions matching TRBD2. This chain's CDR3 is CASSLRGLAALRHSSYEQYF. The DNA for the CDR3 is TGTGCCAGCAGTTTACGGGGACTAGCGGCTCTGCGTCACTCCTCCTACGAGCAGTACTTC.